This T cell receptor beta chain was sequenced during a study of blood T cell repertoires in COVID-19. For the study at large: COVID-19 samples, acute and convalescent, were from the United States, Italy and Spain. In each case, the material was cDNA or gDNA derived from T cells, B-cell-depleted T cells, or PBMCs.

Germline CDR1 MNHEY, CDR2 SVGAGI. This CDR3 region has 15 residues. V lost 10 bases and J lost 7; bases outside the gene matches: 12. As processed by the authors: Reference gene primer amplification gave nucleated cell count estimates. Libraries were prepared by immunoSEQ multiplex PCR; TCRdb keeps only in-frame clonotypes and omits some of them. V, J and clone size are those of that table, while D and trimming were read from the DNA. This table holds around 260,000 clones, around 84% found once. The material sequenced was peripheral blood. The rearrangement links TRBV6-5 to TRBJ2-1; 11 positions match TRBD2. This clonotype was sampled from a man in his fifties or sixties with acute or convalescent COVID-19. As DNA, the CDR3 is TGTGCCACCAGAAGGTCTAGCGGGGGGTCGAATGAGCAGTTCTTC. Protein sequence: CATRRSSGGSNEQFF.